This T cell receptor beta chain was obtained from a study of OX40 agonist ivuxolimab in advanced cancers. Study-level background: Ivuxolimab, which is an agonistic anti-OX40 (CD134) antibody, was administered to the patients. Partial responses were recorded for three patients, including one with hepatocellular carcinoma and two with cutaneous melanoma. Hepatocellular carcinoma, melanoma, renal cell or head and neck cancer was diagnosed in the dose-escalation patients.

Drawing of blood for sampling happened at baseline, at cycle 4 day 1, and at cycle 7 day 1. Germline loops: CDR1 GTSNPN, CDR2 SVGIG (reference sequence). The CDR3 length is 17 residues. Unmatched junction bases numbered 12, after V lost 0 bases and J lost 4 bases. The method was immunoSEQ multiplex PCR; TCRdb's version includes in-frame clones alone and lacks a portion of them. The sample lists tens of thousands of clones; approximately 87% were seen once. The sequencing used CD4+ or CD8+ T cells sorted from blood, collected in a trial of the OX40 agonist ivuxolimab. The V gene is TRBV30, the J gene TRBJ2-1; 7 nucleotides agree with TRBD2. The source of this sequence is an adult with an advanced solid tumor such as melanoma, head and neck, liver or kidney cancer. CDR3 protein: CAWSVPPLAAPYNEQFF. CDR3 coding DNA: TGTGCCTGGAGTGTACCCCCCCTAGCGGCTCCTTACAATGAGCAGTTCTTC.